A single T cell receptor beta chain is shown here with its context. The antigen this receptor binds is unknown. The record has no base qualities; no much larger clone is one base away. Library method: the immunoSEQ multiplex PCR assay. For the multiplex PCR, a mixture combining 60 forward primers for TCR Vbeta segments and 13 reverse primers for TCR Jbeta segments was used. A multiplex PCR assay on genomic DNA amplified the CDR3 region of rearranged TCR beta genes. On the Illumina HiSeq System, the amplified TCR beta libraries were sequenced as 87-base-pair reads. The paper's processing steps were these. A later analysis tallied around 87 million unique TCR beta chains across the 660 or so repertoires, and approximately 11 million of those chains were shared by two or more donors. A nearest-neighbor algorithm error-corrected the raw reads and collapsed the reads into unique sequences, merging closely related sequences to remove PCR and sequencing errors. To assign V, D and J gene segments, CDR3 sequences were aligned to IMGT reference sequences. Each retained sequence needed at least a six-nucleotide match to both a V gene segment and a J gene segment. Rearrangements were called productive when the CDR3 lacked stop codons and stayed in frame with V and J; all others were non-productive. Following IMGT convention, CDR3 was defined as the stretch from the second conserved V-encoded cysteine to the conserved J-encoded phenylalanine. The earlier analysis of fewer than 750 of the donors excluded sequences that lacked an unambiguous match to a single V gene segment. In an earlier analysis of some 590 of the donors, V segments were called functional above 56.7% productive rearrangements and were called segregating when the between-donor standard deviation exceeded 5%. A statistical classification framework was built for diagnosing cytomegalovirus status from the catalog of TCR beta chain sequences. In a later analysis, TCR nucleotide sequences were compared against IMGT/GENE-DB human TR gene sequences so that V and J genes could be assigned. In a later analysis, CDR3 sequences and most-parsimonious VDJ recombination scenarios were assigned using the TCRdist pipeline. In a later analysis, every TCR beta chain was defined by the combination of its CDR3 amino acid sequence and its V-gene family, and reads without a unique V-gene family were dropped. A later analysis removed 550 to 650 highly shared, low-generation-probability nucleotide sequences to deal with suspected cross-contamination and a sequencing artifact. A later analysis calculated a clonal expansion index for each public chain from normalized within-repertoire ranks of inferred template counts. In a later analysis, generation probabilities were computed with a VDJ recombination model fitted to out-of-frame rearrangements, and the resulting probabilities were checked against IGoR. A later analysis scored TCR-TCR, TCR-HLA and TCR-CMV co-occurrence with hypergeometric tests, applying a repertoire-size bias correction to TCR pairs. To estimate false discovery rates, a later analysis permuted the HLA or CMV assignments 20 times. In a later analysis, co-occurring TCRs were grouped using DBSCAN, and TCRdist sequence similarity was added for clustering within HLA-allele-positive subsets. Repertoires with fewer than 30,000 or more than 120,000 public chains were left out of co-occurrence clustering, as were five repertoires with anomalous nucleotide sharing. Not all clones reach the TCRdb copy of this immuneACCESS table, which keeps in-frame sequences only. Checked studies attribute under half of the gap to unresolved V genes and leave the rest unexplained. V and J calls and clone size are given by that table; D and trimming were obtained from the DNA. This sample lists 90,000 to 150,000 clones; approximately 76% were detected once. The top ten hold around 15% of the sample.

The junction carries 13 bases between V and J, which are trimmed by 8 bases and 0 bases respectively. The germline V gene specifies SGHAT as CDR1 and FQNNGV as CDR2. The CDR3 numbers 15 residues from cysteine through phenylalanine. CDR3 DNA is the only sequence kept; it has 45 bases, read in frame from the first base. This sample is part of a study of cytomegalovirus exposure and HLA in healthy donors (dated by TCRdb to 2016 to 2017). At the level of the whole study: According to an earlier analysis of a few hundred of the donors, some 180 million T cells yielded roughly 100 million unique TCR beta sequences and 276 Gb of sequence data. To study patterns of TCR occurrence, a later analysis re-analyzed previously published TCR beta repertoires from 666 donors and added high-resolution HLA genotyping. An earlier analysis of 587 of the donors applied high-throughput TCR beta sequencing to assess whether each TCR beta V gene segment acted as functional or pseudogenic. A few DR-DQ haplotypes were treated as single units for association and clustering because of strong linkage in the cohort. In a later genetic analysis, genome-wide SNP genotypes for about 55% of the roughly 670 donors were used, and that subset was treated as a discovery cohort. The later analysis used no new phenotypic data to find candidate immune exposures, relying instead on TCR beta sequences and their occurrence across donors. Donor age, sex, ethnicity and CMV serostatus were collected together with the repertoire data. The study aimed to test whether signatures of past pathogen exposure could be identified by cataloging public T cell receptors. Every repertoire in the discovery cohort had been generated on one and the same sequencing platform. The number of donors typed differed by locus, with roughly 629-640 for A, B, C, DRB1 and DQB1, more than 500 for DQA1, under 610 for DPA1, and some 440 for DPB1. Class I and class II HLA loci were covered by the typing at four-digit resolution. High-throughput TCR immunosequencing, statistical association of individual TCRs with disease status, and machine learning were combined to predict cytomegalovirus infection status. The study profiled the T cell repertoires of around 700 subjects by immunosequencing and related them to cytomegalovirus serostatus. Roughly 300 gigabases of sequencing data and tens of millions of unique TCR sequences made up an early release that covered about 640 HLA-typed donors. The genetic ancestry cluster associated with self-reported Caucasian donors included 81% of the roughly 400 genotyped donors. Across approximately 400 genotyped donors of the cohort, an average of about 220,000 unique TCR beta nucleotide sequences per donor were sequenced, and roughly a sixth of those sequences were non-productive. A separate validation cohort of 100 to 150 different subjects was used in addition to the 666-subject first cohort.

Overall results and qualifications from the work: A later analysis reported that several top co-occurrence clusters appeared linked to parvovirus B19, influenza, CMV and Epstein-Barr virus. It was suggested by the authors that the approach could potentially be generalized to other disease states and immunological phenotypes. In a later analysis, HLA-associated TCR beta chains were found to be more clonally expanded and to have lower generation probabilities than equally common non-associated chains. When HLA alleles, especially DR and DQ, strongly co-occurred, attributing TCR associations to individual alleles was difficult. Some 15 rarely observed V segments, including chromosome 9 orphons, were excluded from the earlier analysis of approximately 500 of the donors because counts were too low. In this cohort, only TCR beta chains were sequenced, and detectable features were limited by the absence of alpha or paired-chain data. In an earlier analysis of some 550 of the donors, most TCR beta V segments were observed in productive rearrangements about 87% or about 30% of the time, broadly matching IMGT annotations. The only immune exposure information available for the cohort was CMV serostatus. Most CMV-associated TCR beta chains appeared to be HLA-restricted in a later analysis, and the HLA associations seemed to be driven largely by CMV exposure. At a false discovery rate of 0.05, a later analysis linked 16,951 TCR beta sequences to specific HLA alleles. According to a later analysis, TCR association rates differed among HLA loci, with DRB1 alleles showing the most associated TCRs and HLA-C alleles showing the fewest. A group of highly shared sequence variants was considered likely to be a technical artifact of the sequencing pipeline. Some IMGT-functional V segments, including TRBV6-2 and TRBV6-3, could not be told apart with the 87-base-pair reads, so those segments were excluded. The study gave a list of more than 150 TCR beta chains associated with cytomegalovirus. A further reported finding was that TCR beta sequences accurately predicted the HLA-A and HLA-B alleles for most subjects in the first cohort. Linkage disequilibrium might explain the correlated functional status among segregating V segments, but an unknown experimental factor could not be ruled out. Across donors, most TCR sequences were observed very rarely, whereas some public TCRs were present in many individuals. Presence/absence analyses assumed roughly uniform sequencing depth across donors, an assumption that may not hold. Three of the identified cytomegalovirus-associated TCR beta chains were confirmed in vitro to be specific for cytomegalovirus antigens. V-gene and J-gene trimming of TCR beta chains was associated with a missense DCLRE1C variant in a later genetic analysis, and the association was replicated in an independent cohort. The classifier was reported to diagnose cytomegalovirus status with high specificity and sensitivity in both the original and validation cohorts. Compared with the roughly 700-donor mean, donors in an Asian-associated ancestry cluster had fewer N-insertions in productive TCRs, according to a later genetic analysis. HLA typing was unavailable for some donors at each locus, so association tests used only the typed subset.

The cohort consisted of some 670 healthy bone marrow donors. All cohort members were sampled while nominally healthy, although unrecorded immune exposures were likely present. The donor was CMV seropositive and was included in the group of some 290 seropositive cohort members. A peripheral blood sample was collected from each donor, and TCR beta sequencing was performed on peripheral blood mononuclear cells. The Qiagen DNeasy Blood Extraction Kit was used to extract genomic DNA from the blood cell samples. The TCR was taken from a man in his forties or fifties in good health and CMV-seropositive. The V gene is TRBV11-2 and the J gene is TRBJ2-2, with no reliable assignment of the D segment. The sequenced material came from PBMCs. The DNA sequence is as follows: TGTGCCAGCCCTAGTGAGACGCCGAACACCGGGGAGCTGTTTTTT. Protein translation: CASPSETPNTGELFF.